This T cell receptor beta chain is from a study of blood T cell repertoires in COVID-19. Source study methods: It was from reference gene primer amplification that nucleated cell counts were estimated. Sequencing used immunoSEQ multiplex PCR; TCRdb keeps in-frame clones, though not all of them. V and J calls and clone size are copied from that table; D and trimming were computed from the DNA. The sample has 150,000 to 200,000 clones; approximately 93% are singletons. Looked up from germline, CDR1 is SGHAT and CDR2 is FQNNGV. The CDR3 runs 14 residues. Trimming stripped 4 bases from V and 5 bases from J, with 14 bases between. Seattle researchers signed up patients amid active infection and tracked them longitudinally.

The sample was peripheral blood. The TCR was taken from a woman aged 60-75 years with COVID-19, enrolled during active disease. This chain connects TRBV11-2 to TRBJ2-5, with D perhaps TRBD2 (6 bases). In DNA, the CDR3 is TGTGCCAGCAGCTCCGGACCCGCGGGGGAGACCCAGTACTTC. Protein sequence: CASSSGPAGETQYF. Full variable domain (rest looked up from reference TRBV11-2 and TRBJ2-5): EAGVAQSPRYKIIEKRQSVAFWCNPISGHATLYWYQQILGQGPKLLIQFQNNGVVDDSQLPKDRFSAERLKGVDSTLKIQPAKLEDSAVYLCASSSGPAGETQYFGPGTRLLVL.